A selection of T cell receptor beta chains follows, all from one sample in a study of T cell repertoires in cytomegalovirus infection. No antigens are known for them. One entry per CDR3 protein results from TCRdb running MiXCR on the reads. The sample shows some 120,000 distinct CDR3 sequences, about 9.5% of them seen only once. Sequenced sample: PBMCs, sequenced either directly or after in vitro stimulation (not recorded which). The source is a human donor in good health (CMV status not recorded). Some clones in this sample may be carry-over from other donors' samples. Each CDR3 is given with its conserved first and last residue. D genes are given only for firm matches. Size values are once, few and many counts, or a class for expanded clones, and some rows have none.

length | J | V | D | size | DNA | CDR3
14 | TRBJ2-1 | TRBV6-2/TRBV6-3 | NA | many | TGTGCCAGCAGTTGGGCTAGCGCCCACAATGAGCAGTTCTTC | CASSWASAHNEQFF
15 | TRBJ2-7 | TRBV27 | NA | NA | TGTGCCAGCAGTTTATACTTCGGGAGAGGGCCCGAGCAGTACTTC | CASSLYFGRGPEQYF
17 | TRBJ2-1 | TRBV7-9 | TRBD2 | few | TGTGCCAGCAGCTCATCCGTGGGACTAGCGGAATACAATGAGCAGTTCTTC | CASSSSVGLAEYNEQFF
14 | TRBJ1-5 | TRBV19 | NA | many | TGTGCCAGTAGTATCGGCAGGGCGGGACAGCCCCAGCATTTT | CASSIGRAGQPQHF
16 | TRBJ1-2 | TRBV10-3 | TRBD1 | few | TGTGCCATCCGTAACAGCCTAACAGGGGGCGACTATGGCTACACCTTC | CAIRNSLTGGDYGYTF
15 | TRBJ2-5 | TRBV7-9 | NA | many | TGTGCCAGCAGCTGGACTTTTGGGTCTTCGGAGACCCAGTACTTC | CASSWTFGSSETQYF
17 | TRBJ1-5 | TRBV7-8 | NA | many | TGTGCCAGCAGCTTAGCTCAGACAGGCATTAGCAATCAGCCCCAGCATTTT | CASSLAQTGISNQPQHF
18 | TRBJ1-1 | TRBV7-9 | TRBD1 | many | TGTGCCAGCAGCTTATTAGGCCCGGGACAGGGGGCTTCAGACCTAGCTTTCTTT | CASSLLGPGQGASDLAFF
14 | TRBJ2-5 | TRBV7-4 | TRBD2 | NA | TGTGCCAGCAGCCTAGGGACTAGTGAGGAGACCCAGTACTTC | CASSLGTSEETQYF
17 | TRBJ2-1 | TRBV4-3 | TRBD2 | many | TGCGCCAGCAGCCAAGATTCGTGGACTAGCAGCTACAATGAGCAGTTCTTC | CASSQDSWTSSYNEQFF
13 | TRBJ1-1 | TRBV12-3/TRBV12-4 | NA | many | TGTGCCAGCAGCCTCGGCGCCCACACTGAAGCTTTCTTT | CASSLGAHTEAFF
16 | TRBJ2-3 | TRBV6-2/TRBV6-3 | TRBD2 | few | TGTGCCAGCAGTCCCCTTCCGAGACTAGCAGCAGATACGCAGTATTTT | CASSPLPRLAADTQYF
11 | TRBJ2-1 | TRBV28 | NA | NA | TGTGCCAGCAGAACTAGTCATGAGCAGTTCTTC | CASRTSHEQFF
14 | TRBJ1-4 | TRBV10-2 | NA | many | TGCGCCAGCAAAAACTGGACGGAGAATGAAAAACTGTTTTTT | CASKNWTENEKLFF
16 | TRBJ2-3 | TRBV7-2 | TRBD2 | many | TGTGCCAGCAGCCAGGGACTAGCGGGGGGCACAGATACGCAGTATTTT | CASSQGLAGGTDTQYF
14 | TRBJ1-6 | TRBV12-3/TRBV12-4 | TRBD1 | many | TGTGCCAGCAGACTAGGGACAGTTAATTCACCCCTCCACTTT | CASRLGTVNSPLHF
17 | TRBJ2-1 | TRBV6-2/TRBV6-3 | TRBD2 | few | TGTGCCAGCAGTCCTTTACCGGGGGGGAAACGCTACAATGAGCAGTTCTTC | CASSPLPGGKRYNEQFF
13 | TRBJ1-5 | TRBV19 | NA | few | TGTGCCAGCACAGATTATAGCAATCAGCCCCAGCATTTT | CASTDYSNQPQHF
15 | TRBJ2-1 | TRBV7-2 | NA | many | TGTGCCAGCAGCTTAGCGGGAGCGCCGGTCAATGAGCAGTTCTTC | CASSLAGAPVNEQFF
13 | TRBJ2-5 | TRBV7-2 | NA | NA | TGTGCCAGCAGCACCCAGCGTCGAGAGACCCAGTACTTC | CASSTQRRETQYF
14 | TRBJ1-2 | TRBV28 | NA | few | TGTGCCAGCAGTTTTATCCCCCAGACCCATGGCTACACCTTC | CASSFIPQTHGYTF
15 | TRBJ2-1 | TRBV15 | TRBD2 | NA | TGTGCCACCAGCGGTAGCGGGAGGGCATCGAATGAGCAGTTCTTC | CATSGSGRASNEQFF
19 | TRBJ2-6 | TRBV5-5 | TRBD1 | many | TGTGCCAGCAGCTTCGGGGTAAACAGGGGGCCTACTGGGGCCAACGTCCTGACTTTC | CASSFGVNRGPTGANVLTF
16 | TRBJ2-1 | TRBV7-2 | NA | many | TGTGCCAGCAGCTTAGTGGGGGGCAGCGCCTACAATGAGCAGTTCTTC | CASSLVGGSAYNEQFF
15 | TRBJ2-1 | TRBV10-3 | NA | many | TGTGCCATCAGTGACCGGGGACCTACTAGCAATGAGCAGTTCTTC | CAISDRGPTSNEQFF
15 | TRBJ2-1 | TRBV6-1 | NA | NA | TGTGCCAGCAGAATTAGGGCGGGATCCTACAATGAGCAGTTCTTC | CASRIRAGSYNEQFF
12 | TRBJ2-1 | TRBV7-8 | TRBD2 | many | TGTGCCAGCAGCCGGACTAGCAATGAGCAGTTCTTC | CASSRTSNEQFF
16 | TRBJ1-2 | TRBV7-2 | TRBD1 | many | TGTGCCAGCAGCCCTCGGTCGACAGGGTACAACTATGGCTACACCTTC | CASSPRSTGYNYGYTF
15 | TRBJ1-2 | TRBV2 | TRBD1 | NA | TGTGCCAGCAGTGATCAGGGGGCCTTTAACTATGGCTACACCTTC | CASSDQGAFNYGYTF
17 | TRBJ2-3 | TRBV7-9 | TRBD2 | NA | TGTGCCAGCAGCCAAAAGACTAGCGGGAGGAACACAGATACGCAGTATTTT | CASSQKTSGRNTDTQYF
17 | TRBJ1-3 | TRBV6-1 | NA | NA | TGTGCCAGCAGTGAATTTGCGGGAGCAAACTCTGGAAACACCATATATTTT | CASSEFAGANSGNTIYF
16 | TRBJ1-1 | TRBV7-9 | TRBD1 | many | TGTGCCAGCAGCTTGCAGGGGGCCGACTCGGGAACTGAAGCTTTCTTT | CASSLQGADSGTEAFF
16 | TRBJ1-5 | TRBV4-2 | NA | NA | TGTGCCAGCAGCCAAGATCGGGGTTATAGCAATCAGCCCCAGCATTTT | CASSQDRGYSNQPQHF
14 | TRBJ1-4 | TRBV6-2/TRBV6-3 | TRBD1 | many | TGTGCCAGCACGTCGGGACAGCGGAATGAAAAACTGTTTTTT | CASTSGQRNEKLFF
12 | TRBJ1-1 | TRBV6-2/TRBV6-3 | NA | many | TGTGCCAGCAGCCAACTGGGGGGTTTGACTTTCTTT | CASSQLGGLTFF
17 | TRBJ2-6 | TRBV12-3/TRBV12-4 | TRBD1 | few | TGTGCCAGCAGTGCGGGACAGGGGGTTGATGGGGCCAACGTCCTGACTTTC | CASSAGQGVDGANVLTF
15 | TRBJ1-3 | TRBV7-2 | NA | many | TGTGCCAGCAGTCGAAGGGGGACCCAAAGAAACACCATATATTTT | CASSRRGTQRNTIYF
15 | TRBJ1-1 | TRBV12-3/TRBV12-4 | NA | NA | TGTGCCAGCAGTTTAGGGGTAGGGTTGAACACTGAAGCTTTCTTT | CASSLGVGLNTEAFF
15 | TRBJ2-1 | TRBV24-1 | NA | NA | TGTGCCACCAGTGACCCCTATACAGGCTACAATGAGCAGTTCTTC | CATSDPYTGYNEQFF
15 | TRBJ2-7 | TRBV7-8 | NA | many | TGTGCCAGCAGCTTAGACGGGTTAAGCTCCTACGAGCAGTACTTC | CASSLDGLSSYEQYF
16 | TRBJ2-5 | TRBV15 | NA | few | TGTGCCACCAGCAGAGATCCGGGTCAGACGGGTGAGACCCAGTACTTC | CATSRDPGQTGETQYF
14 | TRBJ2-5 | TRBV28 | TRBD2 | many | TGTGCCAGCAGTTTACCGGGACTACAAGAGACCCAGTACTTC | CASSLPGLQETQYF
15 | TRBJ2-1 | TRBV18 | NA | few | TGTGCCAGCTCACCACCGGACAATCCCGGGGATGAGCAGTTCTTC | CASSPPDNPGDEQFF
13 | TRBJ1-6 | TRBV27 | NA | many | TGTGCCACTTCGATAGTATATAATTCACCCCTCCACTTT | CATSIVYNSPLHF
13 | TRBJ2-1 | TRBV24-1 | NA | NA | TGTGCCACCAGTGACCGAGCGGACCCGAAAAGATTCTTC | CATSDRADPKRFF
15 | TRBJ2-7 | TRBV2 | NA | many | TGTGCCAGCAGAGCGGGACAGATAAGCTCCTACGAGCAGTACTTC | CASRAGQISSYEQYF
15 | TRBJ2-1 | TRBV27 | NA | few | TGTGCCAGCAGGACAAAGAGCGGTTCCTACAATGAGCAGTTCTTC | CASRTKSGSYNEQFF
11 | TRBJ2-3 | TRBV7-2 | NA | many | TGTGCCAGCAGCTTAGTTGATACGCAGTATTTT | CASSLVDTQYF
12 | TRBJ2-3 | TRBV28 | NA | NA | TGTGCCAGCAGTCAGGGCCGAGATACGCAGTATTTT | CASSQGRDTQYF
15 | TRBJ1-5 | TRBV12-3/TRBV12-4 | NA | many | TGTGCCAGCAGTTTAAGGGGCGGATACAATCAGCCCCAGCATTTT | CASSLRGGYNQPQHF
18 | TRBJ2-7 | TRBV28 | NA | NA | TGTGCCAGCAGTTTCCCCGAGAGCACCGGACAGTCATCCTACGAGCAGTACTTC | CASSFPESTGQSSYEQYF